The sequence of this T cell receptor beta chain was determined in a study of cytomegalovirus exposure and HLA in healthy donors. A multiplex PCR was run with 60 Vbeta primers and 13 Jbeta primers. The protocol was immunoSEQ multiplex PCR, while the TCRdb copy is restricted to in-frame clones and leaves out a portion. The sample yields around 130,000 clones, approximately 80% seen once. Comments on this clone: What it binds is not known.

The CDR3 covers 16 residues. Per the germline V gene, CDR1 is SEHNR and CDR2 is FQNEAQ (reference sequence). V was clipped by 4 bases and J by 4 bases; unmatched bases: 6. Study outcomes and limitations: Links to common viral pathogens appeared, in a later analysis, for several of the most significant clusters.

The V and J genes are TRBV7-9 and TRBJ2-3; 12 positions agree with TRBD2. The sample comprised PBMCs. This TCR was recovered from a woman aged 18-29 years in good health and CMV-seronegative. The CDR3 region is CASSSSGRAPADTQYF. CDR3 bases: TGTGCCAGCAGCTCTAGCGGGAGGGCCCCCGCAGATACGCAGTATTTT.